These 12 T cell receptor beta chains originate from one sample sequenced in a study of response to subunit inactivated influenza vaccine. TCRdb used MiXCR to reprocess the RT-PCR reads, holding one entry per CDR3 protein. Of hundreds of thousands of distinct CDR3 sequences detected, less than 30% appear once; the ten largest clones hold approximately 1.9%. Sample: CD4+ T cells sorted from PBMCs, taken approximately 5 days after vaccination. All receptors come from a man in his fifties or sixties who received an inactivated influenza vaccine.

The J gene is TRBJ2-7, the V gene TRBV19, with D uncertain. The CDR3 covers 13 residues. Trimming stripped 6 bases from V and 2 bases from J, with 11 bases between. CDR1 and CDR2 (germline): LNHDA, SQIVND (reference sequence). Written as DNA, the CDR3 is TGTGCCAGTAGCTCCGCCGGGCCCTACGAGCAGTACTTC. Translated, it gives CASSSAGPYEQYF.

This clonotype was seen only a few times. The genes are TRBV5-1 and TRBJ1-4; 7 positions match TRBD1. With V trimmed by 2 bases and J by 5 bases, 0 bases remained unmatched. The CDR3 has 13 amino acids. Germline V CDR1 and CDR2: SGHRS, YFSETQ. The CDR3 region has the DNA TGCGCCAGCAGCTTACAGGGGAATGAAAAACTGTTTTTT. This encodes CASSLQGNEKLFF.

The rearrangement joins TRBV11-1 to TRBJ2-2, with D tentatively TRBD2 (6 bases). Germline CDR1 is SGHAT and CDR2 is FQDESV (reference sequence). Between the trimmed V and J ends, which lost 5 bases and 1 base, there was a span of 23 bases. This CDR3 contains 19 residues. The chain's CDR3 is CASSLTGSPTGGNTGELFF. The DNA of the CDR3 is TGTGCCAGCAGCCTCACCGGGAGCCCGACGGGTGGGAACACCGGGGAGCTGTTTTTT.

V gene TRBV20-1 combines with J gene TRBJ2-7, with D perhaps TRBD1 (6 bases). CDR1 is DFQATT and CDR2 is SNEGSKA in the germline V gene (reference sequence). The CDR3 is 13 residues long. The germline V and J ends were trimmed by 6 bases and 2 bases, with 14 bases remaining between them. CDR3 sequence: CSATQGVAYEQYF. The CDR3 region has the DNA TGCAGTGCCACACAGGGCGTAGCCTACGAGCAGTACTTC.

At least ten counts were recorded for this clonotype. The chain joins TRBV29-1 to TRBJ2-5; TRBD1 might be the D (7 bases). The germline V gene has CDR1 SQVTM and CDR2 ANQGSEA. The CDR3 consists of 12 residues. The CDR3 DNA follows: TGCAGTGGAGGAGGGGGCCTTGAGACCCAGTACTTC. Its protein is CSGGGGLETQYF. Using reference TRBV29-1 and TRBJ2-5 for the parts outside the CDR3, the full variable domain is SAVISQKPSRDICQRGTSLTIQCQVDSQVTMMFWYRQQPGQSLTLIATANQGSEATYESGFVIDKFPISRPNLTFSTLTVSNMSPEDSSIYLCSGGGGLETQYFGPGTRLLVL.

This sequence joins TRBV11-2 and TRBJ2-3; 10 bases line up with TRBD2. CDR1 is SGHAT and CDR2 is FQNNGV in the germline V gene. V lost 11 bases and J lost 11; bases outside the gene matches: 13. There are 13 residues in the CDR3. For the CDR3, the DNA is TGTGCCGGGAGGGCTAGCGGGGGACGGGGGCAGTATTTT. It is translated as CAGRASGGRGQYF.

The chain employs TRBV4-3 and TRBJ2-2, with a tentative D call TRBD1 (6 bases). CDR1 and CDR2 (germline): LGHNA, YSLEER. Trimming stripped 1 base from V and 6 bases from J, with 12 bases between. This CDR3 is built from 15 residues. CDR3 nucleotide sequence: TGCGCCAGCAGCCAAGTATACAGGGCCCCCGGGGAGCTGTTTTTT. Its protein is CASSQVYRAPGELFF.

V gene TRBV10-3 combines with J gene TRBJ2-1; 10 bases agree with TRBD2. V gave up 4 bases and J gave up 7 bases; unmatched junction bases: 13. Germline V gene sequence: CDR1 ENHRY, CDR2 SYGVKD. The CDR3 totals 17 residues. CDR3 residues: CAISGPSGSSEANEQFF. Here the CDR3 DNA reads TGTGCCATCAGTGGCCCTAGCGGGAGTAGTGAGGCTAATGAGCAGTTCTTC.

This clonotype was picked up a small number of times. The chain couples TRBV5-1 to TRBJ2-6; D call uncertain. Trimming removed 0 bases at V and 4 bases at J, with 14 bases between. The CDR3 has 17 amino acids. Per the germline V gene, CDR1 is SGHRS and CDR2 is YFSETQ. The CDR3 nucleotides read TGCGCCAGCAGCTTGGCTTTGTCGTCGCCCGGGGCCAACGTCCTGACTTTC. Protein: CASSLALSSPGANVLTF.

V and J are TRBV20-1 and TRBJ1-1; D remains unclear. The V end lost 6 bases, the J end lost 5 bases, and 22 bases lay between the germline ends. There are 15 residues in the CDR3. Germline V gene data show CDR1 as DFQATT and CDR2 as SNEGSKA (reference sequence). The CDR3 DNA is TGCAGTGCGAGAAGATCTGACCCGGCGGGAACTGAAGCTTTCTTT. Protein product: CSARRSDPAGTEAFF.

This clonotype was seen more than once but under ten times. The chain uses TRBV20-1 and TRBJ2-7; TRBD2 agrees at 13 bases. Germline loops: CDR1 DFQATT, CDR2 SNEGSKA (reference sequence). V lost 3 bases to trimming and J lost 1 base; unmatched junction nucleotides: 0. CDR3 size: 14 residues. The CDR3 nucleotides are TGCAGTGCTAGGGGACTAGCGGGATCCTACGAGCAGTACTTC. Translating it yields CSARGLAGSYEQYF.

This clonotype was counted only a few times. The gene calls are TRBV5-1 and TRBJ2-5, with 8 nucleotides matching TRBD2. Germline V CDR1 and CDR2: SGHRS, YFSETQ. After removal of 6 bases from V and 1 base from J, the junction contained 8 bases not matched to a gene. This CDR3 region has 15 residues. The CDR3, as DNA: TGCGCCAGCAAGCTGAGCGGGAGATTCCAAGAGACCCAGTACTTC. Translation: CASKLSGRFQETQYF. The full variable domain, completed using reference TRBV5-1 and TRBJ2-5, is KAGVTQTPRYLIKTRGQQVTLSCSPISGHRSVSWYQQTPGQGLQFLFEYFSETQRNKGNFPGRFSGRQFSNSRSEMNVSTLELGDSALYLCASKLSGRFQETQYFGPGTRLLVL.